This TCR beta chain comes out of a study of cytomegalovirus exposure and HLA in healthy donors. With regard to this clone: Its antigen is still unknown.

This CDR3 comprises 15 residues. V lost 5 bases and J lost 13; bases outside the gene matches: 10. Germline CDR1 reads MNHEY; CDR2 reads SVGAGI. Overall study results and limits: Listed as cytomegalovirus-associated were 150 to 200 TCR beta chains.

Profiled with immunoSEQ multiplex PCR; TCRdb holds only in-frame clones, not every one. This sample yields 150,000 to 200,000 clones, of which roughly 86% are seen a single time; less than 3% belongs to the top ten. This TCR was recovered from a young man in good health and CMV-seropositive. Specimen: PBMCs. The chain links TRBV6-5 to TRBJ2-1; 14 nucleotides line up with TRBD2. The CDR3 here is CASSPRTSGGISQFF. The CDR3 DNA sequence: TGTGCCAGCAGTCCCCGGACTAGCGGGGGGATTAGCCAGTTCTTC.